These T cell receptor beta chains were read from a single sample in a study of blood T cell repertoires in COVID-19. TCRdb's copy holds only in-frame clones and misses some; the assay was immunoSEQ multiplex PCR. The sample has roughly 66,000 clones; more than 85% are singletons. The sample consisted of peripheral blood. These receptors came from a human donor with active COVID-19. The donor label of this sample is uncertain. CDR3s include the opening cysteine and the closing phenylalanine or tryptophan. D genes are given only for firm matches. Expanded clones are given a class, and other clones once, few, many or no size at all.

once	TRBV3-1/TRBV3-2	TRBJ2-3	TRBD2	16	TGTGCCAGCAGCCCAGGACTAGCGGGAGCTCCAGATACGCAGTATTTT	CASSPGLAGAPDTQYF
NA	TRBV9	TRBJ2-7	NA	15	TGTGCCAGCAGCTTGAGCCCGACGGACACCTACGAGCAGTACTTC	CASSLSPTDTYEQYF
NA	TRBV12-3/TRBV12-4	TRBJ2-7	NA	13	TGTGCCAGCAGTTTGCAGGGGACCTACGAGCAGTACTTC	CASSLQGTYEQYF
NA	TRBV27	TRBJ2-4	NA	15	TGTGCCAGCAGTAAGAACCGGGTAGCCAAAAACATTCAGTACTTC	CASSKNRVAKNIQYF
NA	TRBV3-1/TRBV3-2	TRBJ2-1	TRBD2	17	TGTGCCAGCAGCCAAGATTCGAGGACTAGCGGGACACCTGAGCAGTTCTTC	CASSQDSRTSGTPEQFF
NA	TRBV11-2	TRBJ1-2	TRBD1	17	TGTGCCAGCAGCTTGGCCGGGACAGGGGGAGCTGCTCGGGGCTACACCTTC	CASSLAGTGGAARGYTF
NA	TRBV5-1	TRBJ1-6	NA	14	TGCGCCAGCAGCGGCGGCCGTAATAATTCACCCCTCCACTTT	CASSGGRNNSPLHF
NA	TRBV7-2	TRBJ1-2	TRBD1	16	TGTGCCAGCAGCTTAAATCCGGCAGGGGGCGCCGGTGGCTACACCTTC	CASSLNPAGGAGGYTF
NA	TRBV27	TRBJ2-3	NA	19	TGTGCCAGCAGTTTCACCCACGTACAGCGGGCTTACCGCACAGATACGCAGTATTTT	CASSFTHVQRAYRTDTQYF
NA	TRBV6-5	TRBJ2-3	NA	14	TGTGCCAGCACCCAGGGGTCCTTCACAGATACGCAGTATTTT	CASTQGSFTDTQYF
NA	TRBV15	TRBJ2-1	NA	14	TGTGCCACCAGCAACAGACAGAGATACAATGAGCAGTTCTTC	CATSNRQRYNEQFF
NA	TRBV29-1	TRBJ2-5	NA	13	TGCAGCGTTGAGGGCAGGGTGCAAGAGACCCAGTACTTC	CSVEGRVQETQYF
NA	TRBV28	TRBJ2-1	TRBD2	15	TGTGCCAGCAGGCCGAGCGGGATCTCCTACAATGAGCAGTTCTTC	CASRPSGISYNEQFF
once	TRBV18	TRBJ1-2	NA	14	TGTGCCAGCTCACCACTATTCGGAGAGTATGGCTACACCTTC	CASSPLFGEYGYTF
NA	TRBV29-1	TRBJ2-3	NA	13	TGCAGCGTTGAAGAGGGAGGAGGAGATACGCAGTATTTT	CSVEEGGGDTQYF
NA	TRBV11-2	TRBJ1-5	TRBD1	15	TGTGCCAGCAGCTTAGATCGGACAGGAGGTCAGCCCCAGCATTTT	CASSLDRTGGQPQHF
NA	TRBV5-1	TRBJ1-1	NA	14	TGCGCCAGCGCCCTCCCCGGGATTGGGACTGAAGCTTTCTTT	CASALPGIGTEAFF
NA	TRBV28	TRBJ2-7	NA	14	TGTGCCAGCAGTTTTGCTAGCGCGTCCTACGAGCAGTACTTC	CASSFASASYEQYF
few	TRBV28	TRBJ2-7	NA	11	TGTGCCAGCATGACGGGTTACGAGCAGTACTTC	CASMTGYEQYF
NA	TRBV5-1	TRBJ1-6	NA	16	TGCGCCAGCAGCTCCCTGGACAGCGGGGCTAATTCACCCCTCCACTTT	CASSSLDSGANSPLHF
NA	TRBV28	TRBJ2-5	TRBD2	16	TGTTCAATAAGGGCGGGACTAGCGGGAGGTAGAGAGACCCAGTACTTC	CSIRAGLAGGRETQYF
once	TRBV19	TRBJ2-1	TRBD2	15	TGTGCCAGTAGTATCGATTCCGGGAGGGGCAATGAGCAGTTCTTC	CASSIDSGRGNEQFF
NA	TRBV5-1	TRBJ2-5	TRBD1	14	TGCGCCAGCAGCCGGACAGGGGGCCAAGAGACCCAGTACTTC	CASSRTGGQETQYF
NA	TRBV6-2/TRBV6-3	TRBJ2-7	TRBD1	15	TGTGCCAGCAGTACCACAGGGGTCGCGTCCTACGAGCAGTACTTC	CASSTTGVASYEQYF
NA	TRBV15	TRBJ1-1	TRBD1	13	TGTGCCACCAGCAGGGACAGGGCCACTGAAGCTTTCTTT	CATSRDRATEAFF
NA	TRBV14	TRBJ2-5	NA	14	TGTGCCAGCAGCCAATCGCTAGCGGAGGGGGCCCAGTACTTC	CASSQSLAEGAQYF
NA	TRBV5-1	TRBJ2-5	TRBD2	14	TGCGCCAGCAGCTTTAGCGGGAGTCAAGAGACCCAGTACTTC	CASSFSGSQETQYF
NA	TRBV15	TRBJ2-5	TRBD2	14	TGTGCCACCAGAGGGCGGGAGGGCCACGAGACCCAGTACTTC	CATRGREGHETQYF
NA	TRBV4-3	TRBJ2-1	NA	14	TGCGCCAGCAGCCAAGATTCGTCGCGGGGAACCCCGTTCTTC	CASSQDSSRGTPFF
NA	TRBV19	TRBJ1-1	NA	14	TGTGCCAGTAGTGCGACAGGTATGAACACTGAAGCTTTCTTT	CASSATGMNTEAFF
NA	TRBV27	TRBJ2-2	TRBD1	14	TGTGCCAGCAGTCCCCTGACAGGGACCGGGGAGCTGTTTTTT	CASSPLTGTGELFF
once	TRBV5-1	TRBJ2-3	NA	15	TGCGCCAGCAGCTTGTTCACTAGAAGTACAGATACGCAGTATTTT	CASSLFTRSTDTQYF
NA	TRBV4-3	TRBJ1-1	NA	13	TGCGCCAGCAGCCAAGATCAGCAGGGTGAAGCTTTCTTT	CASSQDQQGEAFF
NA	TRBV5-4	TRBJ2-3	NA	15	TGTGCCAGCAGCTACTCACAGGGAGTGACAGATACGCAGTATTTT	CASSYSQGVTDTQYF
NA	TRBV6-1	TRBJ2-7	NA	15	TGTGCCAGCAGTGAATTTACAGGAAACCTCTACGAGCAGTACTTC	CASSEFTGNLYEQYF
NA	TRBV11-2	TRBJ2-1	NA	14	TGTGCCAGCAGCTTAGATTTCCAGGGCAGCGAGCAGTTCTTC	CASSLDFQGSEQFF
NA	TRBV4-1	TRBJ2-2	TRBD1	13	TGCGCCAGCAGCCCCCAGGGGGCCGGGGAGCTGTTTTTT	CASSPQGAGELFF
NA	TRBV6-2/TRBV6-3	TRBJ1-5	NA	17	TGTGCCAGCAGCCCTACAGGGCAGGTCTATAGCAATCAGCCCCAGCATTTT	CASSPTGQVYSNQPQHF
NA	TRBV14	TRBJ2-3	NA	14	TGTGCCAGCAGCCTCACAAGGGGCGCAGATACGCAGTATTTT	CASSLTRGADTQYF
once	TRBV7-3	TRBJ2-2	NA	15	TGTGCCAGCAGCTTACAGGGTTCGAACACCGGGGAGCTGTTTTTT	CASSLQGSNTGELFF
once	TRBV3-1/TRBV3-2	TRBJ1-5	NA	14	TGTGCCAGCAGCCCCGACACTAGCAATCAGCCCCAGCATTTT	CASSPDTSNQPQHF
NA	TRBV19	TRBJ2-1	NA	16	TGTGCCAGTAGTGCCCCCTCGAGTGCGAGGTACAATGAGCAGTTCTTC	CASSAPSSARYNEQFF
NA	TRBV4-1	TRBJ2-7	TRBD2	17	TGCGCCAGCAGCCAAGACTCGAGGGAGGGTCGGTCCTACGAGCAGTACTTC	CASSQDSREGRSYEQYF
NA	TRBV5-1	TRBJ2-7	TRBD2	14	TGCGCCAGCAGCTTGATACTAGCGACCGCCGAGCAGTACTTC	CASSLILATAEQYF
NA	TRBV5-1	TRBJ2-1	NA	15	TGCGCCAGCAGAATCCTCGGGGAGTCCTACAATGAGCAGTTCTTC	CASRILGESYNEQFF
NA	TRBV7-2	TRBJ2-3	TRBD2	16	TGTGCCAGCAGCACGAGACTAGCGGGAGCGGCAGATACGCAGTATTTT	CASSTRLAGAADTQYF
NA	TRBV7-2	TRBJ2-1	TRBD2	15	TGTGCCAGCAGCTTGCCCGGGAGGGTGGGGAGTGAGCAGTTCTTC	CASSLPGRVGSEQFF
NA	TRBV19	TRBJ1-5	NA	14	TGTGCCAGTACCTGGGGGGGAGTGGATCAGCCCCAGCATTTT	CASTWGGVDQPQHF
NA	TRBV6-2/TRBV6-3	TRBJ1-1	TRBD1	17	TGTGCCAGCAGTTACCAGACAGGGGGCGACCTGAACACTGAAGCTTTCTTT	CASSYQTGGDLNTEAFF
NA	TRBV28	TRBJ2-3	TRBD1	14	TGTGCCAGCCATACCGACAGGGAGACAGATACGCAGTATTTT	CASHTDRETDTQYF
NA	TRBV4-1	TRBJ2-5	NA	13	TGCGCCAGCAGCCCCGGGTTTCGGGAGACCCAGTACTTC	CASSPGFRETQYF